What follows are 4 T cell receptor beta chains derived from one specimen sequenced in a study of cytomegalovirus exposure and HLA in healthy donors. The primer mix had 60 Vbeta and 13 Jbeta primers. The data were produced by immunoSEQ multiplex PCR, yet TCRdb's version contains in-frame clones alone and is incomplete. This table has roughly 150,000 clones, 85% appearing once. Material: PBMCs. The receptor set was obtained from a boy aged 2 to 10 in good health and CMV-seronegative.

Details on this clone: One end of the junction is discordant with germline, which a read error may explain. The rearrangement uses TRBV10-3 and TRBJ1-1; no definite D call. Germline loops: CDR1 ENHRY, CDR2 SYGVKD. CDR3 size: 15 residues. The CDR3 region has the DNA TGTGCCATCGGTGAGGTGGCAGTTGGGAACACTGAAGCTTTCTTT. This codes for CAIGEVAVGNTEAFF.

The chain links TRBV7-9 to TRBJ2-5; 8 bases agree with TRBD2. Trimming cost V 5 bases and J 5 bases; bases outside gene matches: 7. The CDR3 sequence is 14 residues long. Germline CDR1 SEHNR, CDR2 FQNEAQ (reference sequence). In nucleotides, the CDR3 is TGTGCCAGCAGCCCCCGACTAGCGAGGGAGACCCAGTACTTC. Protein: CASSPRLARETQYF. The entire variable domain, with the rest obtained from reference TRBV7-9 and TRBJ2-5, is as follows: DTGVSQNPRHKITKRGQNVTFRCDPISEHNRLYWYRQTLGQGPEFLTYFQNEAQLEKSRLLSDRFSAERPKGSFSTLEIQRTEQGDSAMYLCASSPRLARETQYFGPGTRLLVL.

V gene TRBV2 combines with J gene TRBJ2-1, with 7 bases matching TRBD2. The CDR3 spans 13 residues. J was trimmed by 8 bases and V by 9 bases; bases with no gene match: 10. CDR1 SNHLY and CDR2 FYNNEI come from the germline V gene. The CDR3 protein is CASGTNGIDEQFF. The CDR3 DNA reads TGTGCCAGTGGGACTAACGGGATTGATGAGCAGTTCTTC.

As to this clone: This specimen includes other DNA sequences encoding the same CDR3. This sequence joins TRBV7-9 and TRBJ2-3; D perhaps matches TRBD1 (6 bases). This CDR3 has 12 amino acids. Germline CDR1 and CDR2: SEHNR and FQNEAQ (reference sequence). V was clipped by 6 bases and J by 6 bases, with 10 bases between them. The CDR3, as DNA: TGTGCCAGCAGTCCGAGGGGGGATACGCAGTATTTT. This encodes CASSPRGDTQYF.